This T cell receptor (beta chain) was sequenced in a study of T cell responses to AZD1222 COVID-19 vaccine. Produced via immunoSEQ multiplex PCR; TCRdb's table is partial and in-frame only. The repertoire consists of 160,000 or so clones, with about 92% occurring once and the leading ten covering about 4.6%. The CDR3 is 14 amino acids. CDR1 and CDR2 from the germline V gene are MNHEY and SVGAGI. Trimming removed 7 bases at V and 0 bases at J, with 12 bases between. As for this clone: The antigen is not known.

Regarding the study as a whole: All repertoire sampling was performed exclusively after the peak T cell response. After two AZD1222 doses, spike-specific TCR breadth and depth rose versus day 0. Donor demographics were predominantly white British with a female majority; clonal diversity may be underestimated. At study baseline, merely roughly 6 AZD1222 recipients were seropositive.

The rearrangement joins TRBV6-5 to TRBJ1-1, with D possibly matching TRBD1 (5 bases). This specimen consisted of peripheral blood, obtained on day 0 of MenACWY control vaccination. This TCR derives from an adult in good health. The CDR3 protein is CASMMDTMNTEAFF. CDR3 bases: TGTGCCAGCATGATGGACACCATGAACACTGAAGCTTTCTTT.